The 17 T cell receptor beta chains below were found in one sample sequenced in a study of Graves' ophthalmopathy and Graves' hyperthyroidism. The study amplified TCR beta CDR3 regions using RNA transcripts. HTBI-primed first-round RT-PCR preceded second-round multiplex PCR. One entry per CDR3 protein results from TCRdb running MiXCR on the multiplex PCR reads. Seen here are 500,000 to 800,000 distinct CDR3 sequences, about two fifths observed once, and the top ten hold roughly 3%. The sequencing input was peripheral blood. Source of these receptors: an adult man with Graves' ophthalmopathy.

This clonotype was counted ten times or more. A read error may explain this, as a much larger clone is one base away. The rearrangement joins TRBV2 to TRBJ2-5; 11 bases are shared with TRBD2. This CDR3 contains 16 residues. CDR1 SNHLY and CDR2 FYNNEI come from the germline V gene. The junction had 8 bases not matched to a gene; V was cut back by 7 bases and J by 1 base. Here the CDR3 DNA reads TGTGCCAGCATCTGCGGGACTAGCGGCTTCCAAGAGACCCAGTACTTC. Amino acids: CASICGTSGFQETQYF.

This clonotype was counted at least ten times. The V gene is TRBV5-1, the J gene TRBJ2-7; D perhaps matches TRBD1 (6 bases). Germline-derived CDR1 and CDR2 are SGHRS and YFSETQ. With 3 bases removed from V and 1 base from J, the gap between germline ends came to 14 bases. The CDR3 loop spans 15 amino acids. The CDR3 bases are TGCGCCAGCAGCTCGACCCAGACAGGTTCCTACGAGCAGTACTTC. Translation gives CASSSTQTGSYEQYF.

V is TRBV4-3 and J is TRBJ1-6; no firm D call. V lost 0 bases to trimming and J lost 8 bases, with 14 bases between them. The CDR3 has 16 residues. From germline, CDR1 is LGHNA and CDR2 YSLEER. CDR3: CASSQDTGNQYSPLHF. CDR3 DNA: TGCGCCAGCAGCCAAGACACGGGGAATCAGTATTCACCCCTCCACTTT.

The table lists this clonotype with many counts. A much larger clone is a single base away; this may be a read error. The CDR3 is CATSGGGVNTEAFF. The CDR3 region has the DNA TGTGCCACCAGTGGAGGGGGCGTGAACACTGAAGCTTTCTTT. This rearrangement joins TRBV24-1 to TRBJ1-1; 7 bases map to TRBD1. The CDR3 sequence is 14 residues long. CDR1 and CDR2 from the germline V gene are KGHDR and SFDVKD. The trim removed 5 bases at V and 0 bases at J, leaving 2 bases unmatched.

Turning to this clonotype: A much bigger clone sits one base away, suggesting this may be a read error. V and J are TRBV7-9 and TRBJ1-2; TRBD1 matches at 7 bases. Per germline, CDR1 SEHNR and CDR2 FQNEAQ (reference sequence). This CDR3 spans 15 amino acids. The CDR3 coding sequence is TGTGCCCGCAGCTTAGAGACAGGGTTGACCTATGGCTACACCTTC. This codes for CARSLETGLTYGYTF.

Turning to this clonotype: A junction end diverges from the germline sequence, so it may reflect a read error. The chain joins TRBV7-2 to TRBJ1-2; 12 positions agree with TRBD1. The germline gives CDR1 SGHTA, CDR2 FQGNSA. CDR3 size: 14 residues. The CDR3 region has the DNA TGCGCCAGCAGCCAGGGACAGGGGGCGAGTGGCTACACCTTC. Translated, it gives CASSQGQGASGYTF.

The chain joins TRBV6-5 to TRBJ2-2; no clear D. V dropped 5 bases and J dropped 4 bases, with 14 bases sitting between them. The CDR3 has 15 residues. The germline CDR1 and CDR2 sequences are MNHEY and SVGAGI. CDR3 amino acids: CASSALLTTTGELFF. The CDR3 bases are TGTGCCAGCAGTGCCCTCCTGACAACCACCGGGGAGCTGTTTTTT.

Many counts were recorded for this clonotype. The rearrangement uses TRBV7-2 and TRBJ2-5, with D unclear. With 8 bases removed from V and 4 bases from J, the gap between germline ends came to 11 bases. Germline V CDR1 and CDR2: SGHTA, FQGNSA. The CDR3 has 12 residues. CDR3 nucleotide sequence: TGTGCCAGCGGAAACTGGGGAGAGACCCAGTACTTC. Its translation is CASGNWGETQYF.

This clonotype was found many times. This chain joins TRBV5-1 and TRBJ2-7; the match to TRBD2 covers 9 bases. CDR1 and CDR2 (germline): SGHRS, YFSETQ. V lost 0 bases to trimming and J lost 3 bases; unmatched junction nucleotides: 4. The CDR3 is made up of 15 amino acids. CDR3 in DNA: TGCGCCAGCAGCTTGGATGGGACTAGCATCTACGAGCAGTACTTC. As protein: CASSLDGTSIYEQYF. Combining the CDR3 with reference TRBV5-1 and TRBJ2-7 gives the whole variable domain KAGVTQTPRYLIKTRGQQVTLSCSPISGHRSVSWYQQTPGQGLQFLFEYFSETQRNKGNFPGRFSGRQFSNSRSEMNVSTLELGDSALYLCASSLDGTSIYEQYFGPGTRLTVT.

The CDR3 nucleotides read TGCAGCGTTGAACCCCAGGGCCTCTACGAGCAGTACTTC. It specifies CSVEPQGLYEQYF. The chain is built from TRBV29-1 and TRBJ2-7; tentatively, D is TRBD1 (5 bases). Trimming removed 2 bases at V and 3 bases at J, with 11 bases between. Germline-derived CDR1 and CDR2 are SQVTM and ANQGSEA. The CDR3 runs to 13 residues.

J is TRBJ1-6 and V is TRBV11-1; 10 bases agree with TRBD1. Germline V gives CDR1 SGHAT, CDR2 FQDESV (reference sequence). This CDR3 spans 16 amino acids. The V and J ends lost 6 bases and 7 bases, in that order; junction bases with no gene match: 9. This chain's CDR3 is CASRSLRDRGNSPLHF. In DNA, the CDR3 is TGTGCCAGCAGGTCCCTGAGGGACAGGGGAAATTCACCCCTCCACTTT.

The V and J genes are TRBV29-1 and TRBJ2-5, with 9 positions matching TRBD1. From germline, CDR1 is SQVTM and CDR2 ANQGSEA. CDR3 length: 13 residues. With 6 bases clipped from V and 2 bases from J, the junction kept 4 bases outside the gene matches. The DNA for the CDR3 is TGCAGCGTAACGGGACAGGGACAAGAGACCCAGTACTTC. This translates into CSVTGQGQETQYF.

The rearrangement links TRBV7-9 to TRBJ2-6; tentative D call: TRBD1 (7 bases). The CDR3 sequence is 18 residues long. Germline lookup yields CDR1 SEHNR and CDR2 FQNEAQ (reference sequence). The germline V and J ends were trimmed by 5 bases and 4 bases, with 21 bases remaining between them. CDR3 residues: CASSVDGAGGLGANVLTF. CDR3 nucleotide sequence: TGTGCCAGCAGCGTTGATGGGGCAGGGGGGTTGGGGGCCAACGTCCTGACTTTC.

As regards this clonotype: A read error is possible here, since a much larger clone lies one base away. The chain links TRBV7-2 to TRBJ1-4, with D hard to call. The V end was cut by 4 bases, the J end by 8 bases, with 8 bases between. Germline loops: CDR1 SGHTA, CDR2 FQGNSA. The CDR3 covers 12 residues. DNA of the CDR3: TGTGCCAGCAGCTCACCCAGCGAAAAACTGTTTTTT. Residues: CASSSPSEKLFF.

The CDR3 loop reads CASSLDLVETQHF. The CDR3 DNA sequence: TGTGCCAGCAGCTTGGATCTAGTAGAGACCCAGCATTTT. The V gene is TRBV7-3, the J gene TRBJ1-5; no clear D. Germline-derived CDR1 and CDR2 are SGHTA and FQGTGA. There are 13 residues in the CDR3. V lost 3 bases, J lost 11 bases, and 14 bases lay in between.

There are many counts of this clonotype. The V and J genes are TRBV30 and TRBJ1-2; no clear D gene. This CDR3 comprises 9 residues. The V and J ends lost 3 bases and 6 bases respectively, with 2 bases between them. Germline loops: CDR1 GTSNPN, CDR2 SVGIG (reference sequence). The CDR3 DNA sequence: TGTGCCTGGAGGGATGGCTACACCTTC. Protein: CAWRDGYTF.

This clonotype appeared many times. This chain connects TRBV6-5 to TRBJ1-6, with D unclear. V lost 7 bases, J lost 6 bases, and 13 bases lay in between. CDR1 is MNHEY and CDR2 is SVGAGI in the germline V gene. The CDR3 runs to 14 residues. CDR3 residues: CASKSGRTNSPLHF. The CDR3 bases are TGTGCCAGCAAATCCGGACGGACTAATTCACCCCTCCACTTT.